This T cell receptor (beta chain) derives from a study of cytomegalovirus exposure and HLA in healthy donors. Overall study findings and caveats: Specificity of a few CMV-associated chains for CMV antigens was verified in vitro. The authors listed about 170 TCR beta chains as cytomegalovirus-associated. Rarity marked most TCR sequences, yet some public TCRs occurred in many donors. A subsequent analysis found that TCR clusters from the first cohort also tended to co-occur in the 120 validation repertoires, with about 94% of cluster scores above 0.

Only in-frame clones appear in the TCRdb table, and some are missing; sequencing was by immunoSEQ multiplex PCR. Of some 180,000 clones listed, around nine tenths are singletons. With 8 bases removed from V and 4 bases from J, the gap between germline ends came to 9 bases. CDR1 is MDHEN and CDR2 is SYDVKM in the germline V gene. This CDR3 spans 12 amino acids. With respect to this clone: Its cognate antigen is unknown.

The chain couples TRBV28 to TRBJ1-5, with D possibly matching TRBD1 (6 bases). This TCR derives from a man aged 25-40 years in good health and CMV-seropositive. Sequenced input: PBMCs. The CDR3 DNA sequence: TGTGCCAGCCAGGGGCCGAATCAGCCCCAGCATTTT. Translating gives CASQGPNQPQHF. Complete variable domain (other parts from reference TRBV28 and TRBJ1-5): DVKVTQSSRYLVKRTGEKVFLECVQDMDHENMFWYRQDPGLGLRLIYFSYDVKMKEKGDIPEGYSVSREKKERFSLILESASTNQTSMYLCASQGPNQPQHFGDGTRLSIL.